This note documents a single TCR beta chain sequence. Authors' analysis steps: Amplifying reference gene primers gave estimates of nucleated cell counts. Repertoires were generated with immunoSEQ multiplex PCR, while TCRdb's copy carries only in-frame clones and drops some. That table gives V, J and clone size, and the DNA gave D and trimming. In the table there are tens of thousands of clones, around 84% of which are singletons. Germline V gene lookup returns CDR1 SGHAT and CDR2 FQNNGV. V was shortened by 8 bases and J by 0 bases, with 19 bases between the two germline ends. This CDR3 spans 16 amino acids. This sample is part of a study of blood T cell repertoires in COVID-19. Across the whole study: Samples taken during acute and convalescent COVID-19 were collected in the United States, Italy and Spain. T cells, B-cell-depleted T cells, or PBMCs supplied cDNA or gDNA.

The material sequenced was peripheral blood. The chain couples TRBV11-2 to TRBJ1-1; maybe TRBD1 (6 bases). The TCR was taken from a man between 65 and 85 years old with acute or convalescent COVID-19. The CDR3 bases are TGTGCCAGCGCCTTCCAGGGGTTCGGTTTGAACACTGAAGCTTTCTTT. Protein product: CASAFQGFGLNTEAFF. Variable domain in full (rest from reference TRBV11-2 and TRBJ1-1): EAGVAQSPRYKIIEKRQSVAFWCNPISGHATLYWYQQILGQGPKLLIQFQNNGVVDDSQLPKDRFSAERLKGVDSTLKIQPAKLEDSAVYLCASAFQGFGLNTEAFFGQGTRLTVV.